The 3 T cell receptor beta chains listed next were all sequenced from one sample in a study of blood T cell repertoires in COVID-19. Libraries were prepared by immunoSEQ multiplex PCR; TCRdb keeps only in-frame clonotypes and omits some of them. The sample includes fewer than 50,000 clones, about 80% of them seen just once. Material for sequencing was peripheral blood. The source is a man at least 80 years old with active or convalescent COVID-19.

The J gene is TRBJ2-2, the V gene TRBV27; D is perhaps TRBD2 (6 bases). The length of the CDR3 is 16 residues. CDR1 and CDR2 from the germline V gene are MNHEY and SMNVEV (reference sequence). The V end was cut by 0 bases, the J end by 4 bases, with 12 bases between. The CDR3 DNA sequence: TGTGCCAGCAGTTTATCGGAGGGGCGGGTCACCGGGGAGCTGTTTTTT. Translated: CASSLSEGRVTGELFF.

In this sample, this clone turned up a few times. The genes are TRBV2 and TRBJ2-2; 7 bases line up with TRBD2. Germline CDR1 is SNHLY and CDR2 is FYNNEI. The trim removed 0 bases at V and 0 bases at J, leaving 7 bases unmatched. The CDR3 length is 18 residues. DNA for the CDR3: TGTGCCAGCAGTGAAGCGAGGGCTAGCGGAACGAACACCGGGGAGCTGTTTTTT. This encodes CASSEARASGTNTGELFF.

This chain connects TRBV7-9 to TRBJ2-7, with D perhaps TRBD2 (5 bases). From germline, CDR1 is SEHNR and CDR2 FQNEAQ (reference sequence). This CDR3 spans 11 amino acids. Deletions cut 3 bases from V and 7 bases from J, with 7 bases between. CDR3 sequence: CASSFAGEQYF. As DNA, the CDR3 is TGTGCCAGCAGCTTTGCGGGTGAGCAGTACTTC.